The present T cell receptor beta chain was sequenced within a study of T cells in localized non-small cell lung cancer. Findings and caveats of the study: Among the tissues sampled, uninvolved adjacent lung had the highest T cell clonality, above tumor. Only one tumor region went through sequencing, so heterogeneity may still be there. Blood T cell density predicted longer survival; adjacent-lung clonality, shorter.

The CDR3 is 19 residues long. Losses at the gene ends were 4 bases for V and 0 bases for J; bases not matched to a gene: 10. Germline-derived CDR1 and CDR2 are LNHDA and SQIVND (reference sequence). In its sample, this clone was seen a few times. Its cognate antigen is unknown. Repertoires were generated with immunoSEQ multiplex PCR, while TCRdb's copy carries only in-frame clones and drops some. Among 1,500 to 2,000 clones, around a fifth were seen once, and the ten largest hold 15% to 20%. The V gene is TRBV19, the J gene TRBJ2-1; 12 nucleotides match TRBD2. The source of this sequence is a woman aged 35-75 years with stage I lung adenocarcinoma. Sequencing used normal lung tissue next to the tumor, obtained before any cancer treatment. The CDR3 DNA sequence: TGTGCCAGTAGTACACTAGCGGGAGGCCTCAAGAGCTCCTACAATGAGCAGTTCTTC. Translating gives CASSTLAGGLKSSYNEQFF. The full variable domain, its missing parts supplied by reference TRBV19 and TRBJ2-1, is DGGITQSPKYLFRKEGQNVTLSCEQNLNHDAMYWYRQDPGQGLRLIYYSQIVNDFQKGDIAEGYSVSREKKESFPLTVTSAQKNPTAFYLCASSTLAGGLKSSYNEQFFGPGTRLTVL.